A single sample gave rise to the 8 T cell receptor beta chains below, sequenced in a study of siplizumab effects on memory and regulatory T cells. Sequencing used immunoSEQ multiplex PCR; TCRdb keeps in-frame clones, though not all of them. The profile shows 90,000 to 150,000 clones, approximately 92% of them singletons. Material: non-Treg CD4+ T cells sorted from blood. Source of these receptors: a human donor in good health.

This chain uses TRBV5-1 with TRBJ1-1; 8 nucleotides align to TRBD1. The CDR3 is 15 residues long. Germline assignment: CDR1 SGHRS and CDR2 YFSETQ. V shed 3 bases, J shed 6 bases, and the junction held 10 bases outside the gene matches. CDR3 in amino acids: CASSWGQTGGPEAFF. CDR3 DNA: TGCGCCAGCAGCTGGGGGCAAACAGGGGGTCCTGAAGCTTTCTTT.

The chain has TRBV15 and TRBJ1-2; 8 nucleotides align to TRBD1. Trimming removed 4 bases from V and 7 bases from J; junction bases left unmatched: 11. This CDR3 is built from 15 residues. Per germline, CDR1 LNHNV and CDR2 YYDKDF (reference sequence). CDR3 sequence (DNA): TGTGCCACCAGCACAGGGGGCGCTTTAGTAGGTGGCTACACCTTC. This gives the protein CATSTGGALVGGYTF.

The V gene is TRBV4-1, the J gene TRBJ2-7; D is possibly TRBD1 (5 bases). The CDR3 spans 18 residues. Germline CDR1 MGHRA, CDR2 YSYEKL. Trimming removed 1 base at V and 0 bases at J, with 19 bases between. The CDR3 region is CASSQVIRTLKISYEQYF. CDR3 nucleotide sequence: TGCGCCAGCAGCCAAGTCATCAGGACATTAAAGATCTCCTACGAGCAGTACTTC.

The chain couples TRBV19 to TRBJ2-7; TRBD1 might be the D (5 bases). CDR3 size: 14 residues. Germline values: CDR1 LNHDA, CDR2 SQIVND (reference sequence). V was cut by 5 bases and J by 5 bases, with 16 bases left in between. The CDR3 coding sequence is TGTGCCAGTAGTCACCGGCAGGGAAACGACGAGCAGTACTTC. As protein: CASSHRQGNDEQYF.

The chain uses TRBV10-1 and TRBJ2-2; 10 nucleotides align to TRBD2. Germline assignment: CDR1 WNHNN and CDR2 SYGVQD (reference sequence). The CDR3 is made up of 14 amino acids. Unmatched junction bases numbered 2, after V lost 6 bases and J lost 4 bases. DNA for the CDR3: TGCGCCAGCAGAGCGGGGGGGAGCACCGGGGAGCTGTTTTTT. Its translation is CASRAGGSTGELFF.

V gene TRBV28 combines with J gene TRBJ1-2; no clear D. In germline, CDR1 is MDHEN, CDR2 SYDVKM. Trimming took 5 bases from V and 8 from J, leaving 15 bases between them. The CDR3 has 13 amino acids. DNA for the CDR3: TGTGCCAGCAGTATATCGGGGAAAAGGGGCTACACCTTC. As protein: CASSISGKRGYTF.

The chain is built from TRBV12-5 and TRBJ1-1; D call uncertain. Germline CDR1 LGHNT, CDR2 FRNRAP. The CDR3 spans 11 residues. With 4 bases removed from V and 10 bases from J, the gap between germline ends came to 10 bases. CDR3 coding DNA: TGTGCTAGTGGTTCTGGGGTGCGAGCTTTCTTT. Protein: CASGSGVRAFF.

The rearrangement uses TRBV19 and TRBJ1-3, with TRBD1 as a possible D gene (5 bases). This CDR3 is built from 16 residues. CDR1 and CDR2 (germline): LNHDA, SQIVND (reference sequence). The V and J ends lost 5 bases and 0 bases respectively, with 14 bases between them. CDR3: CASSSGIFSSGNTIYF. CDR3 sequence (DNA): TGTGCCAGTAGTTCAGGGATCTTTTCCTCTGGAAACACCATATATTTT.